Listed below are T cell receptor beta chains from one sample, sequenced in a study of cytomegalovirus exposure and HLA in healthy donors. TCRdb's table, derived via immunoSEQ multiplex PCR, lists solely in-frame clones and lacks some. The data contain around 120,000 clones, more than 70% of them seen just once; the ten biggest clones take up over 0.2%. Sequences were obtained from PBMCs. Receptor source: a man in his fifties or sixties in good health and CMV-seronegative. CDR3s include the opening cysteine and the closing phenylalanine or tryptophan. The D gene is left open where the match is weak. Expanded clones are given a class, and other clones once, few, many or no size at all.

CASSVQGFQETQYF TGTGCCAGTAGTGTACAGGGGTTTCAAGAGACCCAGTACTTC TRBD1 TRBV19 - TRBJ2-5
CASNSPFSRDSRSNYGYTF TGTGCCAGCAACTCACCCTTTAGCCGGGACAGCCGCTCTAACTATGGCTACACCTTC TRBD1 TRBV7-9 - TRBJ1-2
CASSQGQGVGSPLHF TGTGCCAGCAGCCAAGGGCAGGGGGTAGGTTCACCCCTCCACTTT TRBD1 TRBV14 once TRBJ1-6
CASSSESGSGEQFF TGTGCCAGCAGTTCAGAGTCGGGGTCGGGAGAGCAGTTCTTC - TRBV6-4 - TRBJ2-1
CASSEYPQGLDGYTF TGTGCCAGCAGTGAATACCCCCAGGGGCTGGATGGCTACACCTTC - TRBV25-1 - TRBJ1-2
CASSLGDLYNEQFF TGCGCCAGCAGCTTGGGAGACTTGTACAATGAGCAGTTCTTC - TRBV5-1 - TRBJ2-1
CASRPGRPVYVNTEAFF TGTGCAAGTCGCCCCGGGAGGCCCGTTTATGTGAACACTGAAGCTTTCTTT - TRBV12-2 - TRBJ1-1
CASTDGTQYNTEAFF TGTGCCAGCACTGACGGGACACAATATAACACTGAAGCTTTCTTT - TRBV5-4 - TRBJ1-1
CASSESPGGRIYGYPF TGTGCCAGCAGTGAAAGTCCGGGAGGAAGGATATATGGCTACCCCTTC - TRBV6-1 - TRBJ1-2
CASSPPFEPQHF TGTGCCAGCAGCCCCCCATTTGAGCCCCAGCATTTT - TRBV5-8 - TRBJ1-5
CATSRGGSGTYEQYF TGTGCCACCAGCAGAGGGGGTAGCGGGACCTACGAGCAGTACTTC TRBD2 TRBV15 few TRBJ2-7
CASKGARANTEAFF TGTGCCAGCAAAGGGGCCCGGGCGAACACTGAAGCTTTCTTT - TRBV2 - TRBJ1-1
CATRVAATNEKLFF TGTGCCACCAGGGTAGCGGCAACTAATGAAAAACTGTTTTTT - TRBV15 - TRBJ1-4
CASSPLGRGEGPDTQYF TGTGCCAGCAGCCCACTGGGCCGTGGGGAGGGGCCAGATACGCAGTATTTT TRBD2 TRBV13 - TRBJ2-3
CASSFTGQGAGANEKLFF TGTGCCAGCAGCTTCACCGGACAGGGGGCAGGGGCGAATGAAAAACTGTTTTTT TRBD1 TRBV7-6 once TRBJ1-4
CASSLGQGDQPQHF TGTGCCAGCAGCTTGGGCCAAGGAGATCAGCCCCAGCATTTT - TRBV5-6 - TRBJ1-5
CASRKLGQGLGEQYF TGTGCCAGCAGGAAATTAGGACAGGGCCTTGGCGAGCAGTACTTC TRBD1 TRBV27 - TRBJ2-7
CASSRPGSPNEKLFF TGTGCCAGTAGTCGTCCAGGCAGCCCCAATGAAAAACTGTTTTTT - TRBV19 - TRBJ1-4
CAWSGHEQYF TGTGCCTGGAGTGGACATGAGCAGTACTTC - TRBV30 - TRBJ2-7
CASSQDLDRAAFF TGCGCCAGCAGCCAAGATCTAGACAGGGCGGCTTTCTTT TRBD1 TRBV4-1 - TRBJ1-1
CASSPAGGVTGELFF TGTGCCAGCAGTCCCGCAGGGGGCGTGACCGGGGAGCTGTTTTTT TRBD1 TRBV6-5 - TRBJ2-2
CASRQDSVMNTEAFF TGCGCCAGCAGACAGGACAGCGTAATGAACACTGAAGCTTTCTTT - TRBV5-1 - TRBJ1-1
CASSFTTGSYEQYF TGCGCCAGCAGCTTTACAACAGGATCCTACGAGCAGTACTTC - TRBV5-1 - TRBJ2-7
CASSSLAGFTDTQYF TGTGCCAGCAGCTCCCTAGCGGGGTTCACAGATACGCAGTATTTT TRBD2 TRBV7-9 - TRBJ2-3
CASSEALLADTQYF TGTGCCAGCAGTGAAGCGTTGTTAGCAGATACGCAGTATTTT - TRBV6-1 - TRBJ2-3
CASSSRLSDTQYF TGTGCCAGCAGCTCGCGTCTGTCAGATACGCAGTATTTT - TRBV7-2 - TRBJ2-3
CASRLLYINEQFF TGTGCCAGCAGACTCCTTTATATCAATGAGCAGTTCTTC - TRBV6-6 - TRBJ2-1
CASSKGARNTIYF TGTGCCAGCAGCAAAGGCGCTCGAAACACCATATATTTT - TRBV21-1 - TRBJ1-3
CAIAAESYEQYF TGTGCCATCGCGGCAGAATCGTACGAGCAGTACTTC - TRBV10-3 - TRBJ2-7
CASSPRANEQFF TGTGCCAGCTCACCGAGGGCAAATGAGCAGTTCTTC - TRBV18 - TRBJ2-1
CASSIRGGRFYNEQFF TGTGCCAGTAGTATAAGGGGGGGGCGCTTCTACAATGAGCAGTTCTTC - TRBV19 - TRBJ2-1
CATSPRRLVQETQYF TGTGCCACCAGCCCCAGGAGACTAGTGCAAGAGACCCAGTACTTC - TRBV15 - TRBJ2-5
CASSFKTSGFYEQYF TGTGCCAGCAGCTTTAAGACTAGCGGGTTCTACGAGCAGTACTTC TRBD2 TRBV9 - TRBJ2-7
CASSGDRGNTEAFF TGTGCCAGCAGTGGGGACAGGGGGAACACTGAAGCTTTCTTT TRBD1 TRBV28 - TRBJ1-1
CAWSVREAAEAFF TGTGCCTGGAGTGTCAGGGAGGCGGCTGAAGCTTTCTTT - TRBV30 - TRBJ1-1
CASSDSGAGANVLTF TGTGCCAGCAGTGATTCGGGGGCTGGGGCCAACGTCCTGACTTTC - TRBV2 once TRBJ2-6
CASSLVTDTGELFF TGTGCCAGCAGTCTAGTGACGGACACCGGGGAGCTGTTTTTT - TRBV2 once TRBJ2-2
CASRLAGGTDTQYF TGTGCCAGCAGACTAGCGGGGGGCACAGATACGCAGTATTTT TRBD2 TRBV6-4 - TRBJ2-3
CASSVVSGEAFF TGTGCCAGTAGCGTGGTTTCGGGGGAAGCTTTCTTT - TRBV19 - TRBJ1-1
CSVNPGTGVGEQYF TGCAGCGTGAACCCCGGGACAGGGGTGGGAGAGCAGTACTTC TRBD1 TRBV29-1 - TRBJ2-7
CASSQGTDIVYGYTF TGTGCCAGCAGTCAGGGGACAGATATTGTGTATGGCTACACCTTC TRBD1 TRBV6-6 - TRBJ1-2
CASSQDHGYGYTF TGCGCCAGCAGCCAAGATCACGGCTATGGCTACACCTTC - TRBV4-3 - TRBJ1-2
CASSTLANYNEQFF TGTGCCAGCAGTACACTAGCGAACTACAATGAGCAGTTCTTC TRBD2 TRBV27 - TRBJ2-1
CASTTLQAGTPNSYYNEQFF TGCGCCAGCACCACACTCCAAGCGGGGACTCCAAACTCCTACTACAATGAGCAGTTCTTC TRBD2 TRBV5-1 - TRBJ2-1
CASRTRTGGIEAFF TGTGCCAGTAGAACCCGGACAGGGGGCATTGAAGCTTTCTTT TRBD1 TRBV19 few TRBJ1-1
CSVVGANSYEQYF TGCAGCGTTGTAGGGGCCAACTCCTACGAGCAGTACTTC - TRBV29-1 - TRBJ2-7
CASSRTGNTEAFF TGTGCCAGCAGTCGGACAGGGAACACTGAAGCTTTCTTT TRBD1 TRBV6-5 - TRBJ1-1
CASSLGLGGGQPQHF TGTGCCAGCAGCTTAGGCCTTGGGGGAGGTCAGCCCCAGCATTTT - TRBV7-9 - TRBJ1-5
CAWSPRGGLEQYF TGTGCCTGGAGTCCAAGGGGGGGGCTCGAGCAGTACTTC - TRBV30 - TRBJ2-7
CASSLATNNEQFF TGCGCCAGCAGTCTAGCCACTAACAATGAGCAGTTCTTC - TRBV5-1 - TRBJ2-1